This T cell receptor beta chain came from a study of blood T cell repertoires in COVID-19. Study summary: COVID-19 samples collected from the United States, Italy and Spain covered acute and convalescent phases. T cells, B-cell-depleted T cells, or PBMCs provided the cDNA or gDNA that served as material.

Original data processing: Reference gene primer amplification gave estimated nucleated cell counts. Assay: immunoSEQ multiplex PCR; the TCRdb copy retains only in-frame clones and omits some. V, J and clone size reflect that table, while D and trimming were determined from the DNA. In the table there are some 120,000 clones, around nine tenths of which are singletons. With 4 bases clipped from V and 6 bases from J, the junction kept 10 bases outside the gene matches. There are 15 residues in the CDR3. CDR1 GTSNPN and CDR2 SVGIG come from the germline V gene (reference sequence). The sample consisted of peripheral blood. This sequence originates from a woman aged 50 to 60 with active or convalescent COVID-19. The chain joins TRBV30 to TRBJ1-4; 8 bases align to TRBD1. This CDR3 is CAWTSPDRAYEKLFF. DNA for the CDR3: TGTGCCTGGACCTCCCCGGACAGGGCTTATGAAAAACTGTTTTTT.